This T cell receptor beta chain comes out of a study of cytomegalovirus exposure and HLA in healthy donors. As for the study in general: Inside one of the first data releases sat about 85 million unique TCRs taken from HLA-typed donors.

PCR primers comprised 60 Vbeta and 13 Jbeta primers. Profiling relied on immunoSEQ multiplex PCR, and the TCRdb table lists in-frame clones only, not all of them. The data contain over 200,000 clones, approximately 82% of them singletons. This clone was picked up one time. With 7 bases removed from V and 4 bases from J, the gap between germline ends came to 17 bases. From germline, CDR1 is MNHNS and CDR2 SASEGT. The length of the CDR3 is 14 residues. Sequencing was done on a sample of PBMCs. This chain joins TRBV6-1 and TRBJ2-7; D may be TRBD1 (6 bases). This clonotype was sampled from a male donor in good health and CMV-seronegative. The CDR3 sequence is CASTGGPSNYEQYF. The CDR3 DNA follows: TGTGCCAGCACTGGGGGCCCCAGCAATTACGAGCAGTACTTC.